This T cell receptor beta chain was captured by sequencing in a study of beta chain features in type 1 diabetes. Reverse transcription of all isolated RNA meant that expressed TCRB transcripts were sequenced. Profiled with immunoSEQ multiplex PCR; TCRdb holds only in-frame clones, not every one. This sample has approximately 250,000 clones, with around 16% found just once. With regard to this clone: No antigen is known for it.

The CDR3 runs 11 residues. CDR1 and CDR2 from the germline V gene are LGHNT and FRNRAP. Regarding the study as a whole: The naive, central memory and Treg TCRB repertoires showed an apparent similarity that was greater among patients than among healthy donors. Among patients with Type 1 diabetes, TCRB CDR3s were moderately but significantly shorter in every one of the four CD4+ subsets.

The chain recombines TRBV12-5 with TRBJ2-7, with unresolved D. The J call is doubtful: the DNA matches TRBJ2-1 better. The material sequenced was naive CD4+ T cells from blood. This TCR was sampled from a young man with type 1 diabetes. CDR3 DNA sequence: TGTGCTAGTGGTTTTGGATATGAGCAGTTCTTC. Translated, it gives CASGFGYEQFF.